The following is a TCR beta chain sequence with its context. No antigen is known for it. Germline V gene sequence: CDR1 SGHKS, CDR2 YYEKEE (reference sequence). V lost 1 base to trimming and J lost 7 bases, with 12 bases between them. There are 15 residues in the CDR3. The data derive from a study of cytomegalovirus exposure and HLA in healthy donors. Whole-study results and caveats: Productive rates of about 87% or about 30% were seen for most TCR beta V segments in an earlier analysis. Donors belonging to an Asian-associated ancestry cluster reportedly showed fewer N-insertions in productive TCRs than the approximately 700-donor mean, according to what a later analysis found. Later work found most CMV-associated TCR beta chains apparently HLA-restricted. Rarity held for most TCR sequences, but there were some public TCRs that occurred in many donors.

Researchers ran the PCR with 60 Vbeta and 13 Jbeta primers. Sequencing was performed with immunoSEQ multiplex PCR; in TCRdb, only in-frame clones are kept and a portion is missing. The sample lists over 150,000 clones, approximately 77% occurring once. The sequence came from a male donor in good health and CMV-seropositive. The source material was PBMCs. The V call is TRBV5-5, the J call TRBJ1-6; D not resolved. The CDR3 is CASSLSSPSNSPLHF. The CDR3 DNA reads as TGTGCCAGCAGCTTGTCTTCCCCTTCGAATTCACCCCTCCACTTT.